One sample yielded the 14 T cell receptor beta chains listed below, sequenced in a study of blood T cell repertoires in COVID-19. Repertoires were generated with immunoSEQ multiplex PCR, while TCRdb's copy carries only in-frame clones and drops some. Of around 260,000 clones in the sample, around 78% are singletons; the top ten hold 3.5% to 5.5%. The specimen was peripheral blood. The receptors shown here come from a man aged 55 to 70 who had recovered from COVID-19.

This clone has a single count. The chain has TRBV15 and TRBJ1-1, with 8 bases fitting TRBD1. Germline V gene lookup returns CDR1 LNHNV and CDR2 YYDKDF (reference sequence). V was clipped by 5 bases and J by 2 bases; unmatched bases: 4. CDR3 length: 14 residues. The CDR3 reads CATSLTGVNTEAFF. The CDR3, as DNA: TGTGCCACCAGCCTGACAGGGGTAAACACTGAAGCTTTCTTT.

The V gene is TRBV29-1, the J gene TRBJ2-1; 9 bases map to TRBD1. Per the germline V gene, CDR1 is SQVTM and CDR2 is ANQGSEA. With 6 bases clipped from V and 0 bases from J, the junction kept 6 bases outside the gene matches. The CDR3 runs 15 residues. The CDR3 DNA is TGCAGCGTCCCCACGGACAGGGGCTCCTACAATGAGCAGTTCTTC. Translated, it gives CSVPTDRGSYNEQFF.

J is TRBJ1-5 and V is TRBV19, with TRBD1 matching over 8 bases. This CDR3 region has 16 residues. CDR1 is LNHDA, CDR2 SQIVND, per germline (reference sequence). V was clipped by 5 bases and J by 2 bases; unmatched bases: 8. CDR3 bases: TGTGCCAGTAGTCTAGGACAGGGAAAAGGCAATCAGCCCCAGCATTTT. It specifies CASSLGQGKGNQPQHF. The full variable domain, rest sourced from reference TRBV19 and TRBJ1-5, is DGGITQSPKYLFRKEGQNVTLSCEQNLNHDAMYWYRQDPGQGLRLIYYSQIVNDFQKGDIAEGYSVSREKKESFPLTVTSAQKNPTAFYLCASSLGQGKGNQPQHFGDGTRLSIL.

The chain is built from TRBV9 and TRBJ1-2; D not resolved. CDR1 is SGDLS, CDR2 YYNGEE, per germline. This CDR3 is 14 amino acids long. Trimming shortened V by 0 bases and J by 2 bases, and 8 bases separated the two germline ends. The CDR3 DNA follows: TGTGCCAGCAGCGTAGGACCGGGGAACTATGGCTACACCTTC. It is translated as CASSVGPGNYGYTF.

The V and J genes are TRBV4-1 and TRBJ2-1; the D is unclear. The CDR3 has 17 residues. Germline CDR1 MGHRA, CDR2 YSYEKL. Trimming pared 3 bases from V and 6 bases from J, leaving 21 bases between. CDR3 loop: CASSQAPGRSGSNEQFF. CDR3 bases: TGCGCCAGCAGCCAGGCCCCGGGTCGATCGGGTAGCAATGAGCAGTTCTTC.

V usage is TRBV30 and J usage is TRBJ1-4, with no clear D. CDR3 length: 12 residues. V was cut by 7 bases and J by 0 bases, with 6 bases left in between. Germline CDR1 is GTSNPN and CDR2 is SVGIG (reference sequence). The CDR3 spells CAFPATNEKLFF. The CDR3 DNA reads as TGTGCCTTCCCCGCAACTAATGAAAAACTGTTTTTT.

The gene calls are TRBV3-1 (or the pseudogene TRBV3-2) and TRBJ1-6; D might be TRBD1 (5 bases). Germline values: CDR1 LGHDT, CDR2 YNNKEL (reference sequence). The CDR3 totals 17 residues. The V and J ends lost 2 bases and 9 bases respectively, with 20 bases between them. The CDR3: CASSQYLGRAVRSPLHF. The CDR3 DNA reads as TGTGCCAGCAGCCAATATTTGGGCAGGGCAGTACGTTCACCCCTCCACTTT.

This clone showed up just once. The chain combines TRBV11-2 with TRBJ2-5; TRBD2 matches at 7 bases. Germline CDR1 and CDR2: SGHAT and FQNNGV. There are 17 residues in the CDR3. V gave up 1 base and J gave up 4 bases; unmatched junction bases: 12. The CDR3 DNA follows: TGTGCCAGCAGCTTAGTAGGTCCGGTAGGGAGGGCAGAGACCCAGTACTTC. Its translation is CASSLVGPVGRAETQYF.

The CDR3 sequence is CASSIPRQGGNQPQHF. In DNA, the CDR3 is TGTGCCAGTAGTATACCTCGGCAGGGAGGGAATCAGCCCCAGCATTTT. The genes are TRBV19 and TRBJ1-5, with D maybe TRBD1 (5 bases). This CDR3 is 16 amino acids long. Trimming shortened V by 2 bases and J by 4 bases, and 15 bases separated the two germline ends. Germline loops: CDR1 LNHDA, CDR2 SQIVND (reference sequence).

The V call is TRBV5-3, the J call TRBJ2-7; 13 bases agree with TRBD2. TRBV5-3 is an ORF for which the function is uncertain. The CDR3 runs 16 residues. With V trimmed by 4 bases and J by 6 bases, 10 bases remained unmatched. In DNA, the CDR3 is TGTGCCAGAAGCGCCGGACTAGCGGGAGTCAGCGGCGAGCAGTACTTC. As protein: CARSAGLAGVSGEQYF.

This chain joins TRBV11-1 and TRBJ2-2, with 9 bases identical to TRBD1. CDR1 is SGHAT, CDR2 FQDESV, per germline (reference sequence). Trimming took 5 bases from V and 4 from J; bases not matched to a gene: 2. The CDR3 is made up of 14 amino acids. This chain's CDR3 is CASSGQGSTGELFF. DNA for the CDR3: TGTGCCAGCAGCGGACAGGGGAGCACCGGGGAGCTGTTTTTT.

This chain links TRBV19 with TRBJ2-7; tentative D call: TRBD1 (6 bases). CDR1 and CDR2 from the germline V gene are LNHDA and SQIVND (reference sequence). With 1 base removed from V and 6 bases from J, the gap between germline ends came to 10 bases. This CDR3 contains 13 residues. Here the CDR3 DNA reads TGTGCCAGTAGTATAGGCCCGGACAGCGAGCAGTACTTC. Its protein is CASSIGPDSEQYF.

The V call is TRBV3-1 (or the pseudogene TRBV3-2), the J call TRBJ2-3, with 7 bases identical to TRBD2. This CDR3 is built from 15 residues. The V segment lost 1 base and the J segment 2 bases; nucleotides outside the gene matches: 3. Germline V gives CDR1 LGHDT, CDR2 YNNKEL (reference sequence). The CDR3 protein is CASSQGRGTTDTQYF. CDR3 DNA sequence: TGTGCCAGCAGCCAAGGGCGGGGGACCACAGATACGCAGTATTTT.

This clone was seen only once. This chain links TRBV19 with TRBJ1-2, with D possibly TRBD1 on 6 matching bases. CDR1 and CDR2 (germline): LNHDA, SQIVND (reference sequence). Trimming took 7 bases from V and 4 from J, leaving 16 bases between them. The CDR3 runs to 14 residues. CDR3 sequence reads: CASTPTGGSYGYTF. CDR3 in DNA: TGTGCCAGTACCCCGACAGGCGGAAGCTATGGCTACACCTTC.